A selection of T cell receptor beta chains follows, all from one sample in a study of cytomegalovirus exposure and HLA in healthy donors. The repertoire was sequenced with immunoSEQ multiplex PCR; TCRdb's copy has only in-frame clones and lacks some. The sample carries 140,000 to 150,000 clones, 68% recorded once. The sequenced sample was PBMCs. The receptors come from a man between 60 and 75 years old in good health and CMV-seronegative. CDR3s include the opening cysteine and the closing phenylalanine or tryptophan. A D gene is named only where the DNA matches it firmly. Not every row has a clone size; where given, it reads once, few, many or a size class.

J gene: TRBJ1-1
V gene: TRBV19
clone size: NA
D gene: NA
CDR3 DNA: TGTGCCAGTAGTACTCGCTCAACAACTGAAGCTTTCTTT
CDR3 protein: CASSTRSTTEAFF

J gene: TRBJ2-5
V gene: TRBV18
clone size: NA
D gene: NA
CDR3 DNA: TGTGCCAGCTCACAAGGGGGAGCGGCCCAAGAGACCCAGTACTTC
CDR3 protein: CASSQGGAAQETQYF

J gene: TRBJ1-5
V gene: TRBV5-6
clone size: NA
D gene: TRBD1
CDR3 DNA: TGTGCCAGCAGCCCCAGGGGGCAAAGGAATCAGCCCCAGCATTTT
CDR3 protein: CASSPRGQRNQPQHF

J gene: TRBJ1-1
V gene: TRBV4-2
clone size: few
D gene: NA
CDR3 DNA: TGTGCCAGCAGCCAAGAAGGAGGGGCGAACACTGAAGCTTTCTTT
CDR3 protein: CASSQEGGANTEAFF

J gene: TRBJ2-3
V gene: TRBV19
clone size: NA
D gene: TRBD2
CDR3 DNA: TGTGCCAGTAGTATCCTGACTAGCGGGCCCACAGATACGCAGTATTTT
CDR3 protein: CASSILTSGPTDTQYF

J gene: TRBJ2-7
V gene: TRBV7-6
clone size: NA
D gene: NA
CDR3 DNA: TGTGCCAGCAGCTTAACGGCAGGGCTCTACGAGCAGTACTTC
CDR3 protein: CASSLTAGLYEQYF

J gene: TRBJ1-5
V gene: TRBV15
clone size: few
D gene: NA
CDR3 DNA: TGTGCCACCAGCAGAGATGTGGGAGCGCGCTTACGCAATCAGCCCCAGCATTTT
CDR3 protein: CATSRDVGARLRNQPQHF

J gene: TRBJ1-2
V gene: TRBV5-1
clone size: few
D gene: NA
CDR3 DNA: TGCGCCAGCAGCTTGGAGGCAGGGCGGGGTGGCTACACCTTC
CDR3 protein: CASSLEAGRGGYTF

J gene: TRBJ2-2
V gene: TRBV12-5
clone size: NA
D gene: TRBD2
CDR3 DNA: TGTGCTAGTGGTTTGGTTGGATTAGCGGGAGGTGGGGAGCTGTTTTTT
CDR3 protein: CASGLVGLAGGGELFF

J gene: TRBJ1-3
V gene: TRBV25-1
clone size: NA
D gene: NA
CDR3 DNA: TGTGCCAGCAGTGATGGCATAACCTCTGGAAACACCATATATTTT
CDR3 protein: CASSDGITSGNTIYF

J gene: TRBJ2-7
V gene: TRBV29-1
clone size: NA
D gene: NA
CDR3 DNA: TGCAGCGTTGATCGAGTGGGCAGCGGCCTAGACGAGCAGTACTTC
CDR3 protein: CSVDRVGSGLDEQYF

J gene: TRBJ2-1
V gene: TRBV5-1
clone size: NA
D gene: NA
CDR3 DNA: TGCGCCAGCAGCTTGGAATTAGAACGGGTCAATGAGCAGTTCTTC
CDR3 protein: CASSLELERVNEQFF

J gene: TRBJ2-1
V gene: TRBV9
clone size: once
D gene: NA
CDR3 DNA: TGTGCCAGCAGCGTAGCGGGAAGCTACAATGAGCAGTTCTTC
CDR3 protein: CASSVAGSYNEQFF

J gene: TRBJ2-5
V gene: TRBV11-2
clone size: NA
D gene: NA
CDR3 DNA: TGTGCCAGCAGCAATAACATCCTAGGAGCATCAGAGACCCAGTACTTC
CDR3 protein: CASSNNILGASETQYF

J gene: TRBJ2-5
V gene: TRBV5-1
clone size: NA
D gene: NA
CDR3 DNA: TGCGCCAGCAGCCCCCGAAGGGACTCCCAAGAGACCCGGTACTTC
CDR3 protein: CASSPRRDSQETRYF

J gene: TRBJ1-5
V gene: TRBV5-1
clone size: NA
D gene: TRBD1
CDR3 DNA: TGCGCCAGCAGCTTGGCCGGGACAGGGGACCAGCCCCAGCATTTT
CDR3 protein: CASSLAGTGDQPQHF

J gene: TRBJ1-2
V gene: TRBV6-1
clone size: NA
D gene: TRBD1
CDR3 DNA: TGTGCCAGCAGAGGGGACAGGTCTAACTATGGCTACACCTTC
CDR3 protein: CASRGDRSNYGYTF

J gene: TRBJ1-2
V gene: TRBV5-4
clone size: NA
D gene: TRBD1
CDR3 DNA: TGTGCCAGCAGCGTAGAAATCGGGACAGACTATGGCTACACCTTC
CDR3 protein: CASSVEIGTDYGYTF

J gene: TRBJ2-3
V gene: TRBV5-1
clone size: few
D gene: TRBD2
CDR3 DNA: TGCGCCAGCAGCTTGGCGGTTGGGACTAGCGCAGATACGCAGTATTTT
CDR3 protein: CASSLAVGTSADTQYF

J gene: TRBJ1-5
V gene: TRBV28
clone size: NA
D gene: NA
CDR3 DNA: TGTGCCAGCAGCCCCCCCGGGAGCAATCAGCCCCAGCATTTT
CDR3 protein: CASSPPGSNQPQHF

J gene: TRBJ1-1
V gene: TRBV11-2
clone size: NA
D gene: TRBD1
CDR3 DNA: TGTGCCAGCAGCTTAGAGGCAGGGGGCTTTGACACTGAAGCTTTCTTT
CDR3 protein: CASSLEAGGFDTEAFF

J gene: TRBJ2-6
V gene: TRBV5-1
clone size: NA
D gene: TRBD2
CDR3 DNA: TGCGCCAGCAGCCAGACTAGCGGTCCTTCCCTCTCTGGGGCCAACGTCCTGACTTTC
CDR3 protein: CASSQTSGPSLSGANVLTF

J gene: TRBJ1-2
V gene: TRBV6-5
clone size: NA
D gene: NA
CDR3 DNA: TGTGCCAGCAGTTATAGGGGCTATGGCTACACCTTC
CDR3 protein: CASSYRGYGYTF

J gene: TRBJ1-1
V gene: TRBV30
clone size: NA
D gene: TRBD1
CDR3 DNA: TGTGCCTGGAGTGTACAGGGGCCCAACACTGAAGCTTTCTTT
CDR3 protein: CAWSVQGPNTEAFF

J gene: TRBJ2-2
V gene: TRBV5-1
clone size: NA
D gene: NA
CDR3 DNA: TGCGCCAGCAGCCCCCCCATAGTCACCGGGGAGCTGTTTTTT
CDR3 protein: CASSPPIVTGELFF

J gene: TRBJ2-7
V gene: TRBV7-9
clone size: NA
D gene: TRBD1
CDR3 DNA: TGTGCCAGCAGCTTAGATAGGACAGGGCTATACGAGCAGTACTTC
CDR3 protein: CASSLDRTGLYEQYF

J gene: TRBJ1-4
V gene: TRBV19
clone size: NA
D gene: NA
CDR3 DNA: TGTGCCAGTAGTGGCGTTTTCGGAGGAGCTAATGAAAAACTATTTTTT
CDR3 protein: CASSGVFGGANEKLFF

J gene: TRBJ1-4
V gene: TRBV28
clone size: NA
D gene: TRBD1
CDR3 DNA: TGTGCCAGCAGCTTGCACCCAAGCGCCCAGGGGGCAGGGGAAAAACTGTTTTTT
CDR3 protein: CASSLHPSAQGAGEKLFF

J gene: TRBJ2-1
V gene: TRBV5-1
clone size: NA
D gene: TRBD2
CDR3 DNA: TGCGCCAGCAGGACTAGCGGGATTCACAATGAGCAGTTCTTC
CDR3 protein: CASRTSGIHNEQFF

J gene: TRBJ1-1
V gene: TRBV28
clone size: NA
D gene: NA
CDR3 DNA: TGTGCCAGCAGTTTGGACCCAGGGCTTGAAGTCTGGAACACTGAAGCTTTCTTT
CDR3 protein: CASSLDPGLEVWNTEAFF

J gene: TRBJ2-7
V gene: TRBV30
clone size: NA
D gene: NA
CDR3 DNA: TGTGCCTGGAGTACAGATTCCTACGAGCAGTACTTC
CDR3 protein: CAWSTDSYEQYF

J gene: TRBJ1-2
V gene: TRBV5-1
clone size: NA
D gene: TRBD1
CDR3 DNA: TGCGCCAGCAGCTTGGGGGACAGGGGCGGAGGAGGCTACACCTTC
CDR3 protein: CASSLGDRGGGGYTF

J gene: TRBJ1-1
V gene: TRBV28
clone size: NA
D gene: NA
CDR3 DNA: TGTGCCAGCAGTTTCGCGGGGAACACTGAAGCTTTCTTT
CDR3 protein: CASSFAGNTEAFF

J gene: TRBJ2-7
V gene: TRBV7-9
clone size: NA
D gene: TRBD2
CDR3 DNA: TGTGCCAGCAGCGAAACTAGCGGGAGCTCCTACGAGCAGTACTTC
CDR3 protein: CASSETSGSSYEQYF

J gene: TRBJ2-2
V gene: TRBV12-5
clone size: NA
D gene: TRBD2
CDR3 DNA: TGTGCTAGTGGTTTGGGACTAGCGGGAGAAATCGGGGAGCTGTTTTTT
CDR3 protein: CASGLGLAGEIGELFF

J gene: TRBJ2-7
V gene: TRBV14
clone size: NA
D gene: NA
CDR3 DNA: TGTGCCAGCAGCCGCCCCGGTTTCGGCGAGCAGTACTTC
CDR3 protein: CASSRPGFGEQYF

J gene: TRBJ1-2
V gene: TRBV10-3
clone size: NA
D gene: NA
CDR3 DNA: TGTGCCATCAACGGGGGGGAGGGGGTCTATGGCTACACCTTC
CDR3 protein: CAINGGEGVYGYTF

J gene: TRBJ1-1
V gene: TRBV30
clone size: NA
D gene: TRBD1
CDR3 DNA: TGTGCCTGGGAGCCAGGGGGAGGAGGAACTGAAGCTTTCTTT
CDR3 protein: CAWEPGGGGTEAFF

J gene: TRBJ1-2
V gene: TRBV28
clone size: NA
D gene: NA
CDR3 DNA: TGTGCCAGCAGTTTGAGGCACTATGGCTACACCTTC
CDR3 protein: CASSLRHYGYTF

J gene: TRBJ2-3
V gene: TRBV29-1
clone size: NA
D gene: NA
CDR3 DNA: TGCAGCGTTGTAGGGGAGGCCCCTAGCACAGATACGCAGTATTTT
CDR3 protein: CSVVGEAPSTDTQYF

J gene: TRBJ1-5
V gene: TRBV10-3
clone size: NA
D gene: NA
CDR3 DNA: TGTGCCATCAGTGCGGCAGGGAATGACCAGCCCCAGCATTTT
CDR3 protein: CAISAAGNDQPQHF

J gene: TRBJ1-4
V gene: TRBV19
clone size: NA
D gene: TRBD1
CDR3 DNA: TGTGCCACTTTGGACAGGGCGAATGAAAAACTGTTTTTT
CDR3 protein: CATLDRANEKLFF

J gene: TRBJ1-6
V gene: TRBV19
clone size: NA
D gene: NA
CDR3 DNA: TGTGCCAGTAGCTTCGGACAGTTCGGTAATTCACCCCTCCACTTT
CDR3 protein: CASSFGQFGNSPLHF

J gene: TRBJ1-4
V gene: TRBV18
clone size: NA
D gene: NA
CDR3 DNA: TGTGCCAGCTCACCGGACACAGGGTCAAGGGAAAAACTGTTTTTT
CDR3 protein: CASSPDTGSREKLFF

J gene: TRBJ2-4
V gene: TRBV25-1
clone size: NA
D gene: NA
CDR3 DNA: TGTGCCAGCAGTGCGGCGGGGCTAGCCAAAAACATTCAGTACTTC
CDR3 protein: CASSAAGLAKNIQYF

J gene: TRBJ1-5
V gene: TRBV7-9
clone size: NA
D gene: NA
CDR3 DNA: TGTTCCAGCAGCTTAGGTCTTAAGCCCCAGCATTTT
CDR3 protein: CSSSLGLKPQHF

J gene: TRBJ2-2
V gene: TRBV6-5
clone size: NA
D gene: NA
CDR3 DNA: TGTGCCAGCAGTTACTCGCCAGCGGAGGAATCCGGGGAGCTGTTTTTT
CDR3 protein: CASSYSPAEESGELFF

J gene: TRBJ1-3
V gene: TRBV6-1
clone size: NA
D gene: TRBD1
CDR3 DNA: TGTGCCAGCTGGGACAGGTCCTACTCTGGAAACACCATATATTTT
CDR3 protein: CASWDRSYSGNTIYF

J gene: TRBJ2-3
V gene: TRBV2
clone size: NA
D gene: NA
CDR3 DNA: TGTGCCAGCAGTTTAGAATCGGCGGGCACAGATACGCAGTATTTT
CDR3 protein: CASSLESAGTDTQYF

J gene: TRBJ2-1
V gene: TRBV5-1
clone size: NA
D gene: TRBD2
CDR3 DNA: TGCGCCAGCAGCTTGGTAACTAGCGGGTCCTCCTACAATGAGCAGTTCTTC
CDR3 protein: CASSLVTSGSSYNEQFF

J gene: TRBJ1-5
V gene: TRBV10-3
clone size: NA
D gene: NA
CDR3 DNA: TGTGCCATCAGCGCTGACAGTAGCAATCAGCCCCAGCATTTT
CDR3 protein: CAISADSSNQPQHF